This TCR beta chain was identified during a study of CD8 T cells in Susac syndrome. The CDR3 covers 15 residues. Unmatched junction bases numbered 8, after V lost 4 bases and J lost 5 bases. Germline lookup yields CDR1 MNHNY and CDR2 SVGAGI (reference sequence). After extraction with the RNeasy kit, roughly 0.45 to 1 ug of the RNA was reverse transcribed using random hexamers. One entry per CDR3 protein, called by TCRdb with MiXCR from the immunoSEQ multiplex PCR reads. Altogether 150,000 to 200,000 distinct CDR3 sequences are present, approximately 94% being singletons, with the ten largest covering around 0.11%. FACS was used to enrich TEMRA cells, whereas the CD8+ and CD4+ T cells were obtained by negative isolation.

This clonotype was sampled from a human donor with Susac syndrome. The chain recombines TRBV6-6 with TRBJ1-2; 9 positions agree with TRBD1. The sequenced material came from CD4+ T cells from PBMCs. The CDR3 DNA is TGTGCCAGCAGTTCAAACAGGGGGCGGGGGTATGGCTACACCTTC. Its protein is CASSSNRGRGYGYTF.